Sequencing of this T cell receptor beta chain was carried out in a study of identical twins. A universal primer site arose from template switching, and cDNA bore unique molecular identifiers. One entry per CDR3 protein results from TCRdb running MiXCR on the 5' RACE reads. The sample holds around 1.7 million distinct CDR3 sequences, more than 30% seen once. Germline assignment: CDR1 LGHDT and CDR2 YNNKEL (reference sequence). CDR3 length: 16 residues. V lost 1 base, J lost 3 bases, and 4 bases stayed unmatched. A few counts support this clonotype. The TCR was taken from a newborn girl in good health. Source material: cord blood. This chain connects TRBV3-1 to TRBJ2-3; 10 positions match TRBD2. This chain's CDR3 is CASSQARGLATDTQYF. CDR3 DNA: TGTGCCAGCAGCCAAGCTAGGGGACTAGCGACAGATACGCAGTATTTT.